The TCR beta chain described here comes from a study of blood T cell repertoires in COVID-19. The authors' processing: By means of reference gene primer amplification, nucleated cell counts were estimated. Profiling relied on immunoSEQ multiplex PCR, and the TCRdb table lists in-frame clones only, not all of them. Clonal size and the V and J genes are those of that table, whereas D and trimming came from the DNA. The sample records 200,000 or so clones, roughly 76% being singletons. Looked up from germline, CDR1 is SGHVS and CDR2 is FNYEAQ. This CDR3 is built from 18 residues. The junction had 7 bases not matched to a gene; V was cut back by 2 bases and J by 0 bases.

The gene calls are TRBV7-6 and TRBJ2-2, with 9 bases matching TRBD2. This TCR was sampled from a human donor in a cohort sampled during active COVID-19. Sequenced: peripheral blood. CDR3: CASSLSASGTSNTGELFF. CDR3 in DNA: TGTGCCAGCAGCTTATCGGCTAGCGGGACCTCGAACACCGGGGAGCTGTTTTTT.